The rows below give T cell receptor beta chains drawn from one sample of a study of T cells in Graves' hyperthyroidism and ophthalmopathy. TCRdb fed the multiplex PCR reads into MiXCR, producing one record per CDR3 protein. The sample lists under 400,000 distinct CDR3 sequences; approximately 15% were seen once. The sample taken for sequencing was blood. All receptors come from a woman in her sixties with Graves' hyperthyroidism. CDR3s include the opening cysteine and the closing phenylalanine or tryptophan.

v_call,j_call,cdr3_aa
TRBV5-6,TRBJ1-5,CASSLKNQPQHF
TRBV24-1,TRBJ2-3,CATSDPTPTDTQYF
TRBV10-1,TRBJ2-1,CASSETGVGLNEQFF
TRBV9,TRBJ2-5,CASSVGGGRETQYF
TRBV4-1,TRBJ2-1,CASSKGQPYNEQFF
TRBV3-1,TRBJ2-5,CASSQDPEGWETQYF
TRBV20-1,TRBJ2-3,CSARKPGTSGSTDTQYF
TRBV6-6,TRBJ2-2,CASSYWEIEGDTGELFF
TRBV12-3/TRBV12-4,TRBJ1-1,CASSFRGSAFF
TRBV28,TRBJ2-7,CASSRTGEQYF
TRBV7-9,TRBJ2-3,CASSPEMAGNTDTQYF
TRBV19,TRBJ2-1,CASSKLAGASYNEQFF
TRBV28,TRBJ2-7,CASRGWSGSHEQYF
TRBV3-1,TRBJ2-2,CASSQTSGTNTGELFF
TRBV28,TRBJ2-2,CASSLWSFGAGRRELFF
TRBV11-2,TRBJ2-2,CASSLFAGRNTGELFF
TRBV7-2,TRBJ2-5,CASSRSGYSGGQETQYF
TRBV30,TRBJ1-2,CAWSVNYGYTF
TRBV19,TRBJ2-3,CASSIGRTDRDTQYF
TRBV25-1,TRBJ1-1,CASQRTGDEAFF
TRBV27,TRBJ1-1,CASSLYADTEAFF
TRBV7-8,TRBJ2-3,CASSLGPGSTDTQYF
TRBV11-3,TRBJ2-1,CASSLIGWGGNEQFF
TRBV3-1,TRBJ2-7,CASRTLLNQWRDNLYEQYF
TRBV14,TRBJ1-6,CASSQEGQGISPLHF
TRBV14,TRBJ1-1,CASSGAGLLNTEAFF
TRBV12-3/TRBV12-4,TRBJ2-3,CASSDVAASTDTQYF
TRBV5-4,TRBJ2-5,CASSSFVGVGETQYF